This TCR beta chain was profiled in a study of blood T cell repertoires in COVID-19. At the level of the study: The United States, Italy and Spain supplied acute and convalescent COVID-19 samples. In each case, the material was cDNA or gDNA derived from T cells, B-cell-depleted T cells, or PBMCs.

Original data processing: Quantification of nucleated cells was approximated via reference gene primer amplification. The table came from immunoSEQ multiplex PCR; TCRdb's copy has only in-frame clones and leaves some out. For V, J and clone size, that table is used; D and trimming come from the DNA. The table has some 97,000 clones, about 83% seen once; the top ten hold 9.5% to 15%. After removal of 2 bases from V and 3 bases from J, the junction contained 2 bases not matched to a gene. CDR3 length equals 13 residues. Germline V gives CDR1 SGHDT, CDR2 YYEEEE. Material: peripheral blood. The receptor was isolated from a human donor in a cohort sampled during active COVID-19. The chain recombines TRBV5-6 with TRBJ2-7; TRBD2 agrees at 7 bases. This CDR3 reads CASSLPSGYEQYF. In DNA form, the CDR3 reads TGTGCCAGCAGCTTACCTAGCGGCTACGAGCAGTACTTC.